The source of this TCR beta chain is a study of cytomegalovirus exposure and HLA in healthy donors. Study background: It was reported in a later analysis that the same platform had been used for the approximately 110 validation repertoires as for the approximately 670 first-cohort repertoires. Study-wide findings and caveats: Researchers catalogued approximately 160 TCR beta chains as cytomegalovirus-associated. Most observed TCR sequences were rare, whereas some public TCRs were detected in many donors.

Using immunoSEQ multiplex PCR, the repertoire was profiled, and TCRdb retains in-frame clones only, with some absent. This sample yields roughly 68,000 clones, of which roughly 89% are seen a single time; approximately 1.5% belongs to the top ten. Germline V gene sequence: CDR1 SGHTA, CDR2 FQGTGA. This CDR3 region has 13 residues. Trimming took off 2 bases at V and 0 bases at J, with 2 bases between the two ends. In the case of this clone: Its antigen is still unknown.

V gene TRBV7-3 combines with J gene TRBJ2-1, with no clear D. The sequenced sample consisted of PBMCs. The receptor was isolated from a woman under 30 in good health and CMV-seronegative. CDR3 region: CASSLRSYNEQFF. The CDR3 DNA reads as TGTGCCAGCAGCTTACGCTCCTACAATGAGCAGTTCTTC.